This T cell receptor (beta chain) was identified in a study of shared clonotypes between healthy human individuals. The protocol was immunoSEQ multiplex PCR, while the TCRdb copy is restricted to in-frame clones and leaves out a portion. The repertoire holds some 2 million clones, about 95% seen once, with 0.1% to 0.15% in the top ten. The V end was cut by 0 bases, the J end by 2 bases, with 15 bases between. Germline CDR1 and CDR2: SGDLS and YYNGEE. The CDR3 runs to 16 residues. This rearrangement joins TRBV9 to TRBJ2-7; D is possibly TRBD2 (6 bases). This TCR was recovered from a man aged 18-30 years in good health. Sample: naive CD4+ T cells sorted from blood. Subset described: CD45RA+ positively selected. The CDR3 DNA reads as TGTGCCAGCAGCGTAGCGGACTATCCCGCCCCCTACGAGCAGTACTTC. Its protein is CASSVADYPAPYEQYF.